This T cell receptor (beta chain) derives from a study of OX40 agonist ivuxolimab in advanced cancers. Study observations and caveats: The CD4+ and CD8+ T cells in the blood had expanded clonally by week 6 at 0.1 to 3.0 mg/kg.

Germline loops: CDR1 MNHEY, CDR2 SVGAGI. J lost 6 bases, V lost 6 bases, and 10 bases had no gene match. CDR3 length: 15 amino acids. Comments on this clone: Its antigen remains unknown.

The data were produced by immunoSEQ multiplex PCR, yet TCRdb's version contains in-frame clones alone and is incomplete. The table includes about 46,000 clones, approximately 88% detected once. This clonotype originated in an adult with an advanced solid tumor such as melanoma, head and neck, liver or kidney cancer. V gene TRBV6-5 combines with J gene TRBJ2-4; TRBD2 matches 8 bases. The sequences come from CD4+ or CD8+ T cells sorted from blood, collected in a trial of the OX40 agonist ivuxolimab. The chain's CDR3 is CASSPSGGSGNIQYF. The CDR3 DNA reads as TGTGCCAGCAGCCCAAGCGGGGGTTCAGGAAACATTCAGTACTTC.